A selection of T cell receptor beta chains follows, all from one sample in a study of blood T cell repertoires in COVID-19. Using immunoSEQ multiplex PCR, the repertoire was profiled, and TCRdb retains in-frame clones only, with some absent. In the table there are 400,000 to 450,000 clones, about nine tenths of which are singletons. The sequenced material came from peripheral blood. The source of these receptors is a woman aged 25 to 45 with active or convalescent COVID-19. The CDR3 runs from the conserved cysteine through the conserved F or W. Each record gives: CDR3 length, V gene, J gene, D gene, CDR3 DNA, CDR3 protein. A D gene is named only where the DNA matches it firmly.

13	TRBV12-3/TRBV12-4	TRBJ2-2	-	TGTGCCAGCAGTTTAAAAGGGGCCGGGGAGCTGTTTTTT	CASSLKGAGELFF
12	TRBV10-2	TRBJ1-1	-	TGCGCCAGCAGTGAGTCGCAGGCGGGGACTTTCTTT	CASSESQAGTFF
14	TRBV20-1	TRBJ1-5	-	TGCAGTGCTAGTAATGGTAAAGGGGGTCAGCCCCAGCATTTT	CSASNGKGGQPQHF
13	TRBV7-9	TRBJ2-7	-	TGTGCCAGCAGCTTGACTCTAGGCTACGAGCAGTACTTC	CASSLTLGYEQYF
14	TRBV2	TRBJ1-4	TRBD1	TGTGCCAGCAGTCCCGGACAGGTCGGTGAAAAACTGTTTTTT	CASSPGQVGEKLFF
16	TRBV18	TRBJ2-3	TRBD1	TGTGCCAGCTCACCACCGACGGGACAGGGCACAGATACGCAGTATTTT	CASSPPTGQGTDTQYF
15	TRBV4-1	TRBJ1-5	-	TGCGCCAGCAGCCAACCAGACAGTAGCAATCAGCCCCAGCATTTT	CASSQPDSSNQPQHF
15	TRBV19	TRBJ1-1	TRBD1	TGTGCCAGTAGTCACCCGGACAGGGATAACACTGAAGCTTTCTTT	CASSHPDRDNTEAFF
16	TRBV7-9	TRBJ1-1	TRBD1	TGTGCCAGCAGCCCACGGGGACAGGGAGTTTATACTGAAGCTTTCTTT	CASSPRGQGVYTEAFF
16	TRBV18	TRBJ2-6	-	TGTGCCAGCTCACCATTTTTAGGGGCTGGGGCCAACGTCCTGACTTTC	CASSPFLGAGANVLTF
20	TRBV2	TRBJ2-1	TRBD1	TGTGCCAGCATCCCGGGGACAGGGTGGGGCCGAGGGAGCTCCTACAATGAGCAGTTCTTC	CASIPGTGWGRGSSYNEQFF
16	TRBV10-3	TRBJ1-6	-	TGTGCCATCAGTTCGCAACGTATGCCAGATAATTCACCCCTCCACTTT	CAISSQRMPDNSPLHF
15	TRBV11-2	TRBJ2-1	-	TGTGCCAGCAGCTTTGCGGGGTCGTTGTTCGATGAGCAGTTCTTC	CASSFAGSLFDEQFF
16	TRBV19	TRBJ1-5	TRBD1	TGTGCCAGTACACCGGGACAGCCGTTTTCCAATCAGCCCCAGCATTTT	CASTPGQPFSNQPQHF
16	TRBV6-4	TRBJ2-2	-	TGTGCCAGCAGTGAGGTGCTAGTGGCGAACACCGGGGAGCTGTTTTTT	CASSEVLVANTGELFF
15	TRBV10-3	TRBJ2-3	TRBD2	TGTGCCATTTCATCGGGAGGCCCGAGCACAGATACGCAGTATTTT	CAISSGGPSTDTQYF
13	TRBV5-6	TRBJ1-2	-	TGTGCCAGCAGCTTGGTCTCCAACTATGGCTACACCTTC	CASSLVSNYGYTF